This T cell receptor beta chain came from a study of T cell repertoires in cytomegalovirus infection. Deletions cut 7 bases from V and 4 bases from J, with 21 bases between. Germline CDR1 LNHDA, CDR2 SQIVND (reference sequence). This CDR3 has 16 residues. Via MiXCR, TCRdb re-called the reads, giving one row per CDR3 protein. The sample shows 200,000 or so distinct CDR3 sequences, 28% of them seen only once. V is TRBV19 and J is TRBJ2-3; D might be TRBD1 (5 bases). The receptor comes from a human donor in good health (CMV status not recorded). Some clones in this sample may be carry-over from other donors' samples. Sequencing was performed on PBMCs. CDR3 amino acids: CASTERARARSDTQYF. In nucleotides, the CDR3 is TGTGCCAGTACCGAAAGGGCCAGGGCGAGATCAGATACGCAGTATTTT.